This T cell receptor (beta chain) was recorded in a study of PD-1 blockade in classical Hodgkin lymphoma. Findings and caveats of the study: Complete responders started with a diversity level that resembled newly diagnosed patients at baseline. While CD8+ TCR diversity did not rise significantly by C4D1, CD4+ TCR diversity did.

Each patient's relapse followed autologous stem cell transplantation, and brentuximab vedotin exposure varied. Complete response, partial response or progressive disease was recorded as best response. A note on this clone: The antigen is unknown.

Sequenced by immunoSEQ multiplex PCR; TCRdb stores in-frame clones only, minus some. The sample shows under 70,000 clones, roughly two thirds of them seen only once. This CDR3 region has 14 residues. The V end was cut by 5 bases, the J end by 0 bases, with 10 bases between. Germline lookup yields CDR1 GTSNPN and CDR2 SVGIG (reference sequence). The material sequenced was peripheral blood mononuclear cells (PBMCs), taken before the second cycle of nivolumab. This clonotype was obtained from a human donor with classical Hodgkin lymphoma. J is TRBJ1-4 and V is TRBV30; D gene unclear. CDR3 amino acids: CAWAADATNEKLFF. The CDR3 nucleotides are TGTGCCTGGGCTGCGGATGCAACTAATGAAAAACTGTTTTTT.